This T cell receptor beta chain originates from a study of CD8 T cells in ankylosing spondylitis. Study-level results: Seemingly distinctive of ankylosing spondylitis blood was a TCR beta motif formed by eight highly homologous variants. There was reportedly significant enrichment of clones that were disease-linked in matched ankylosing spondylitis synovial fluid.

This clonotype was observed at least ten times. Its target is unknown. Germline CDR1 reads WNHNN; CDR2 reads SYGVQD (reference sequence). The CDR3 has 14 amino acids. V was clipped by 10 bases and J by 5 bases; unmatched bases: 10. Quantitative 5'-RACE with molecular barcodes produced the TCR beta libraries. In TCRdb, the 5' RACE reads were re-called with MiXCR into one record per CDR3 protein. Of about 140,000 distinct CDR3 sequences listed, approximately 9.2% were seen once; the top ten hold roughly 7.2%. The chain couples TRBV10-1 to TRBJ2-3; 9 bases map to TRBD2. The sequenced material came from synovial fluid, either unsorted or a sorted T cell fraction (not recorded which). This TCR was sampled from a male donor with ankylosing spondylitis. CDR3 in amino acids: CATRGGLAGDTQYF. The DNA for the CDR3 is TGCGCCACCAGAGGGGGACTAGCAGGAGATACGCAGTATTTT.